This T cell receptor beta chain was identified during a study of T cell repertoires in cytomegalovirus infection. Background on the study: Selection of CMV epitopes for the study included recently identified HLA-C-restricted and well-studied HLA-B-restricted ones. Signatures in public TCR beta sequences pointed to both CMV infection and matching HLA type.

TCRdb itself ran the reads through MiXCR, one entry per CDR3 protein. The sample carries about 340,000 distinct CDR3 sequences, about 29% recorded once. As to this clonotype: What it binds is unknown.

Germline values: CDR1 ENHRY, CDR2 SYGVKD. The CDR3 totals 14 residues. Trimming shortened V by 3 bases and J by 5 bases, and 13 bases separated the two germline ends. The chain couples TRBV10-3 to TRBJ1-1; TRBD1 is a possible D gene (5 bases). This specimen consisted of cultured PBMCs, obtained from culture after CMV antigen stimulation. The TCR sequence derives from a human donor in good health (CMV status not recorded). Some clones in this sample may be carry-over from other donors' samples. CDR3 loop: CAISDKGSATEAFF. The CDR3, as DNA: TGTGCCATCAGTGATAAGGGGTCTGCGACTGAAGCTTTCTTT.